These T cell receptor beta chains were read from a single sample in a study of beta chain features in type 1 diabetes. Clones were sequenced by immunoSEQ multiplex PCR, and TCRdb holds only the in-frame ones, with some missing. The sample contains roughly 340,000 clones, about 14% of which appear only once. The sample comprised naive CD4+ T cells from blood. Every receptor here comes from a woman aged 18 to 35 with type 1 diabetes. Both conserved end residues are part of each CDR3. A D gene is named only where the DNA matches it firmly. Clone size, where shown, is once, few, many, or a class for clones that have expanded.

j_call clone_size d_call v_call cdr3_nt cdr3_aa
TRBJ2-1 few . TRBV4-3 TGCGCCAGCAGCCAGCAAGTTCTACTTCACAATGAGCAGTTCTTC CASSQQVLLHNEQFF
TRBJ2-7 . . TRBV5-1 TGCGCCAGCAGCTTGGATGGCGGTTCCTACGAGCAGTACTTC CASSLDGGSYEQYF
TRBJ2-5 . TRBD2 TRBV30 TGTGCCTGGGGGGCGGGACTACCAAAAGAGACCCAGTACTTC CAWGAGLPKETQYF
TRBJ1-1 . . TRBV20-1 TGCAGTGCTAGACGGGCTGAAGCTTTCTTT CSARRAEAFF
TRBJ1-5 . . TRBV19 TGTGCCAGTAGCCCGGGTTATAGCAATCAGCCCCAGCATTTT CASSPGYSNQPQHF
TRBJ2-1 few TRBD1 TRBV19 TGTGCCACCCAACCGGGACAGGGGCAGAATGAGCAGTTCTTC CATQPGQGQNEQFF
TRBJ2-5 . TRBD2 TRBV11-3 TGTGCCAGCAGCTTAGTCCCGGGACTAGCGAGTGAGACCCAGTACTTC CASSLVPGLASETQYF
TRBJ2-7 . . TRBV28 TGTGCCAGCAGTTCAGGGACAAACGTCGGCTACGAGCAGTACTTC CASSSGTNVGYEQYF
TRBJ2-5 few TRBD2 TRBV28 TGTGCCAGCAGTGTTAGCGGGAGGTTGCGAGAGACCCAGTACTTC CASSVSGRLRETQYF
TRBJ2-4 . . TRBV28 TGTGCCAGCACCGCCAGGGCCCTAGCCAAAAACATTCAGTACTTC CASTARALAKNIQYF
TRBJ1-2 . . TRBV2 TGTGCCAGCAGCCCGACAGAGGCTCGCTACACCTTC CASSPTEARYTF
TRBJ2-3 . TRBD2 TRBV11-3 TGTGCCAGCAGCTTAGTGGGCGGGAGGGCAGATACGCAGTATTTT CASSLVGGRADTQYF
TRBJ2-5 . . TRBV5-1 TGCGCCAGCAGCACCGGACAGCCGTTTGAGGAAGAGACCCAGTACTTC CASSTGQPFEEETQYF
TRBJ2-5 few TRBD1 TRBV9 TGTGCCAGCAGCATACGAGGGACAGCCCAAGAGACCCAGTACTTC CASSIRGTAQETQYF
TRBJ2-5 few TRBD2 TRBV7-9 TGTGCCAGCAGCTTAGTCCCAGTGGGACTAGCGGGTCCAGAGACCCAGTACTTC CASSLVPVGLAGPETQYF
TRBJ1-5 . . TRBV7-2 TGTGCCAGCAGCTTAGACAGGATTCAGCCCCAGCATTTT CASSLDRIQPQHF
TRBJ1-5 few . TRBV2 TGTGCCAGCAGAAGTAGGGGAAATCAGCCCCAGCATTTT CASRSRGNQPQHF
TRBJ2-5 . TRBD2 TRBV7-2 TGTGCCAGCAGCTTAGGGGGACTAGCGGGAGGGTCCCAAGAGACCCAGTACTTC CASSLGGLAGGSQETQYF
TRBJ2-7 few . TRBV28 TGTGCCAGTCTAAGCGGCCTCTCCTACGAGCAGTACTTC CASLSGLSYEQYF
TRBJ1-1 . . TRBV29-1 TGCAGCGTTCTTCGACAGGTCAACACTGAAGCTTTCTTT CSVLRQVNTEAFF
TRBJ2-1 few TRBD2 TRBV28 TGTGCCAGCAGTTTCCCCGGGGGGGCGTGGGACAATGAGCAGTTCTTC CASSFPGGAWDNEQFF
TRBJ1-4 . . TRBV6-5 TGTGCCACCAGGACAGACTCCAATGAAAAACTGTTTTTT CATRTDSNEKLFF
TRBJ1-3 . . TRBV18 TGTGCCAGCTCACCGACTCCTTCTGGAAACACCATATATTTT CASSPTPSGNTIYF
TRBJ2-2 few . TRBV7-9 TGTGCCAGCAGCCCAGGGACTGCGGTCACCGGGGAGCTGTTTTTT CASSPGTAVTGELFF
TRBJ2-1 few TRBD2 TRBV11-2 TGTGCCAGCAGCTTCCCGGCGGCTAGCGGATACAATGAGCAGTTCTTC CASSFPAASGYNEQFF
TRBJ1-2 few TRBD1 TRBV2 TGTGCCAGCGGACTCAGGGGGCACTATGGCTACACCTTC CASGLRGHYGYTF
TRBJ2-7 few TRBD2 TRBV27 TGTGCCAGCTCCACGCTCGGGACTAGCGGGTCCTACGAGCAGTACTTC CASSTLGTSGSYEQYF
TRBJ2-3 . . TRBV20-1 TGCAGTGCTAGAGATGAGGATACGCAGTATTTT CSARDEDTQYF
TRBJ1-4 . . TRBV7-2 TGTGCCAGCAGCTTAGGACTCTGGACTAAGGGTGAAAAACTGTTTTTT CASSLGLWTKGEKLFF
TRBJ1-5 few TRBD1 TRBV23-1 TGCGCCAGCAGTCAGGCACGACAGGGACGGCATACTCAGCCCCAGCATTTT CASSQARQGRHTQPQHF
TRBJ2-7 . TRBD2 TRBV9 TGTGCCAGCAGCCTCCAGGGACTAGTCCCCTACGAGCAGTACTTC CASSLQGLVPYEQYF
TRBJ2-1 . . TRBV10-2 TGCGCCAGCATCTCCCTAGAGGTGAGAGAGCAGTTCTTC CASISLEVREQFF
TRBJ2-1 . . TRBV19 TGTGCCAGTAGCCGGGAGCGGAGGTGGAGTAATGAGCAGTTCTTC CASSRERRWSNEQFF
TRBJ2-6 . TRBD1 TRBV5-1 TGCGCCAGCAGCACTGGTGGGACAGGGGGTCTCTCTGGGGCCAACGTCCTGACTTTC CASSTGGTGGLSGANVLTF
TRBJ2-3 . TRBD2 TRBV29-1 TGCAGCGTTGAGACAGCGGGAGGGCGGGGCGATACGCAGTATTTT CSVETAGGRGDTQYF
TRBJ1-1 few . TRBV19 TGTGCCAGTAGTTACAGAGTGAACACTGAAGCTTTCTTT CASSYRVNTEAFF
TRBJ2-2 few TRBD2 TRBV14 TGTGCCAGCAGCCCACCGGGACTAGCGGGTGTAGTCGGGGAGCTGTTTTTT CASSPPGLAGVVGELFF
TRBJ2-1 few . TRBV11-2 TGTGCCAGCAGCTTAGATGGTGTGAGGTCCTTTCACAATGAGCAGTTCTTC CASSLDGVRSFHNEQFF
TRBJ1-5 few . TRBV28 TGTGCCAGCAGTTGGATGGGGCTTCAGCCCCAGCATTTT CASSWMGLQPQHF
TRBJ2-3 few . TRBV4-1 TGCGCCAGCAGCCAAGATGGGCAGACGACAGATACGCAGTATTTT CASSQDGQTTDTQYF
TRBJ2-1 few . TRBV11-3 TGTGCCAGCAGCTTAGTATTAGACAATGAGCAGTTCTTC CASSLVLDNEQFF
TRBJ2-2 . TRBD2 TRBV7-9 TGTGCCAGCAGCTCCGGGGGGGTTGGAACCGGGGAGCTGTTTTTT CASSSGGVGTGELFF
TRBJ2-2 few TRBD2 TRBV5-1 TGCGCCAGCAGCTTGGGACTAGCGGCCGGGGAGCTGTTTTTT CASSLGLAAGELFF
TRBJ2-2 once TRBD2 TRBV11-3 TGTGCCAGCAGGGGAGGGAGAGGAACCGGGGAGCTGTTTTTT CASRGGRGTGELFF
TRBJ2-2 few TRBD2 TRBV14 TGTGCCAGCAGACTTAGCGGGAGTCACACCGGGGAGCTGTTTTTT CASRLSGSHTGELFF
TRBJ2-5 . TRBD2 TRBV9 TGTGCCAGCAGCGTAGCGGCTAGCGGGGCCAGGGAGACCCAGTACTTC CASSVAASGARETQYF
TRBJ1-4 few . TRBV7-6 TGTGCCAGCAGTCAAGGGTTCAGGGGAAGTGGAAAACTGTTTTTT CASSQGFRGSGKLFF
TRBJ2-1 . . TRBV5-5 TGTGCCAGCAGCCCGGGGGAACGCATCTCCTACAATGAGCAGTTCTTC CASSPGERISYNEQFF
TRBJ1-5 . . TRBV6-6 TGTGCCAGCAGGGAACCGGAGGGAGGTAATCAGCCCCAGCATTTT CASREPEGGNQPQHF
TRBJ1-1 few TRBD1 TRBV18 TGTGCCAGCTCACTTGGACAGGGAGGTTCTAACACTGAAGCTTTCTTT CASSLGQGGSNTEAFF
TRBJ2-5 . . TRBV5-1 TGCGCCAGCACCCTCCTCGGGAGCGGAGAGACCCAGTACTTC CASTLLGSGETQYF
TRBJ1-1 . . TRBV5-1 TGCGCCAGCAGCTACGTACAGGGAAACACTGAAGCTTTCTTT CASSYVQGNTEAFF